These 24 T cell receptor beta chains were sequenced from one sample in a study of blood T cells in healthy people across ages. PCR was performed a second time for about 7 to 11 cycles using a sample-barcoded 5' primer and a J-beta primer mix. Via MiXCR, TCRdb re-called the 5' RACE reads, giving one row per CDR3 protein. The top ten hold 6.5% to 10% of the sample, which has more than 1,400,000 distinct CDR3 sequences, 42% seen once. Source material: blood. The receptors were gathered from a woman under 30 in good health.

The CDR3 region is CASSEVRGTSYEQYF. The CDR3 DNA is TGTGCCAGCAGTGAAGTTCGTGGGACCTCCTACGAGCAGTACTTC. J is TRBJ2-7 and V is TRBV6-1, with D perhaps matching TRBD1 or TRBD2 (5 bases each). Germline V CDR1 and CDR2: MNHNS, SASEGT. V dropped 1 base and J dropped 0 bases, with 10 bases sitting between them. This CDR3 has 15 amino acids.

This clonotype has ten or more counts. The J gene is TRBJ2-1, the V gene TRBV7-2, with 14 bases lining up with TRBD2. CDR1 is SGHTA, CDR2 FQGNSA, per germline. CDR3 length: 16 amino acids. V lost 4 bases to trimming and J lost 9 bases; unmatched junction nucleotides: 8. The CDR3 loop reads CASSSTRLAGGGEQFF. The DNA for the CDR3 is TGTGCCAGCAGCTCTACCCGACTAGCGGGAGGGGGTGAGCAGTTCTTC.

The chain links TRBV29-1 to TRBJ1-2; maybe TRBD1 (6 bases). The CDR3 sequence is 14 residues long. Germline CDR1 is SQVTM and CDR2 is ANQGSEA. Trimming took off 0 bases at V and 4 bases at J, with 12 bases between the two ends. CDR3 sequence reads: CSVEEGARAYGYTF. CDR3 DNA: TGCAGCGTTGAAGAGGGGGCGCGGGCCTATGGCTACACCTTC.

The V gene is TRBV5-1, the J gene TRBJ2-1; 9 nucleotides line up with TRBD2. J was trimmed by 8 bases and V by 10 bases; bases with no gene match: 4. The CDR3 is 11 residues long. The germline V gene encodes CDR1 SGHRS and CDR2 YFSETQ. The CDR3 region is CAGRLADEQFF. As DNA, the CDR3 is TGCGCCGGCCGACTAGCGGATGAGCAGTTCTTC.

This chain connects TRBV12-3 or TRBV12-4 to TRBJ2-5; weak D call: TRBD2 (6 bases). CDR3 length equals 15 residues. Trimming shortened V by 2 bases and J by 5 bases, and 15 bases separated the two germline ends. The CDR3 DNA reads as TGTGCCAGCAGTTTAATAGCGGCCCGGAGGGAGACCCAGTACTTC. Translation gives CASSLIAARRETQYF.

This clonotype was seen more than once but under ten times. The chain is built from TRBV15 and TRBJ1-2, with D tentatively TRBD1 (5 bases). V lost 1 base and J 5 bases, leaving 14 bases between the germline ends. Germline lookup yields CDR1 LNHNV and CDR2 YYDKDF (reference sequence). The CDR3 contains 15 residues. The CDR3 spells CATSRVGGEWYGYTF. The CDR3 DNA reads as TGTGCCACCAGCAGAGTGGGGGGTGAATGGTATGGCTACACCTTC.

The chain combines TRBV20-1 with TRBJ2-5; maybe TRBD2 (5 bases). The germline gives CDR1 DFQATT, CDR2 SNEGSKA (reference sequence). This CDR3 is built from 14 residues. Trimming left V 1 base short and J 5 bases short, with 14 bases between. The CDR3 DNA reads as TGCAGTGCTAGAGGCCATGAGGGAAGGGAGACCCAGTACTTC. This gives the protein CSARGHEGRETQYF.

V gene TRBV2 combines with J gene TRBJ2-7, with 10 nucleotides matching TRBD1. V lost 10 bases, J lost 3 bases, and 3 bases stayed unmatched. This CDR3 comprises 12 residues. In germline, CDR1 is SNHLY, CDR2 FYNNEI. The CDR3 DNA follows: TGTGCCACCGGGACAGGGGTCTACGAGCAGTACTTC. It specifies CATGTGVYEQYF.

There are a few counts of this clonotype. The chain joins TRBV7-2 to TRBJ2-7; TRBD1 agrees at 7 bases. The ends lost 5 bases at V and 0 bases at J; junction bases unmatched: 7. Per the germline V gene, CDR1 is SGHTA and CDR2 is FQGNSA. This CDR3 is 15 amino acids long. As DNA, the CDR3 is TGTGCCAGCAGCAGGGGGCTACTGAGCTCCTACGAGCAGTACTTC. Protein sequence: CASSRGLLSSYEQYF.

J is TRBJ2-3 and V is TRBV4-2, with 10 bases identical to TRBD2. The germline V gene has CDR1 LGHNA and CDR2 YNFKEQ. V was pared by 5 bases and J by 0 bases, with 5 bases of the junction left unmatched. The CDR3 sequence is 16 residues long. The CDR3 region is CASSERGGSSTDTQYF. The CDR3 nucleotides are TGTGCCAGCAGCGAGCGGGGGGGCTCGAGCACAGATACGCAGTATTTT.

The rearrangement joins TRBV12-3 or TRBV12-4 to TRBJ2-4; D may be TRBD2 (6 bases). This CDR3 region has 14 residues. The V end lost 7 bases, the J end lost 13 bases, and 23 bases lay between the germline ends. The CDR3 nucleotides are TGTGCCAGCACCTCCCCCCAGGGTCCGGGAGAGCAGTACTTC. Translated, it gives CASTSPQGPGEQYF.

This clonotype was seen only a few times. The CDR3 loop reads CASSLFLGSSYGYTF. The CDR3 DNA reads TGTGCCAGCAGCTTATTTTTAGGGTCTAGTTATGGCTACACCTTC. The chain couples TRBV7-3 to TRBJ1-2; no reliable D call. V gave up 2 bases and J gave up 5 bases, with 15 bases separating them. The CDR3 contains 15 residues. The germline V gene encodes CDR1 SGHTA and CDR2 FQGTGA.

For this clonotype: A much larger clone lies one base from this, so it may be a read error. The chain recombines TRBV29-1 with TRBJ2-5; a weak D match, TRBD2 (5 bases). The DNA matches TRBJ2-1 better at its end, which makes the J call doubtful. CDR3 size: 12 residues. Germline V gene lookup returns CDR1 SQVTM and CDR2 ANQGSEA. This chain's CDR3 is CSVEDSRETQFF. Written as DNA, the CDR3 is TGCAGCGTTGAAGACAGTAGGGAGACCCAGTTCTTC.

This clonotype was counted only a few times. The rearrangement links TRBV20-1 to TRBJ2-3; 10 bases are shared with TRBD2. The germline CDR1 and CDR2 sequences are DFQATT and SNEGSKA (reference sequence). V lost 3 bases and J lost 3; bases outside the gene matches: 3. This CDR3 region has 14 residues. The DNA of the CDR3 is TGCAGTGCTAGGGCTAGCGGGAGAACAGATACGCAGTATTTT. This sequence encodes CSARASGRTDTQYF.

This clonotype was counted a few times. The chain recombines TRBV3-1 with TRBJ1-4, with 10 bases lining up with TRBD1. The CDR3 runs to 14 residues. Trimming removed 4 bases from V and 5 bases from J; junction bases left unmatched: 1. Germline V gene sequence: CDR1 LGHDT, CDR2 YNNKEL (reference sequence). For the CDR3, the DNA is TGTGCCAGCAGCCCGACAGGGGGCAATGAAAAACTGTTTTTT. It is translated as CASSPTGGNEKLFF.

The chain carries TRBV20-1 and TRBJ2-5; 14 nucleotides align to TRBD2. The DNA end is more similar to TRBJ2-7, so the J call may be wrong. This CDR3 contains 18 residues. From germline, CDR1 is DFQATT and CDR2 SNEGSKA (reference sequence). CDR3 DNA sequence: TGCAGTGCTAGGGTTACGGGTGGGACTAGCGGGAGTATCCACGAGCAGTACTTC. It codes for CSARVTGGTSGSIHEQYF.

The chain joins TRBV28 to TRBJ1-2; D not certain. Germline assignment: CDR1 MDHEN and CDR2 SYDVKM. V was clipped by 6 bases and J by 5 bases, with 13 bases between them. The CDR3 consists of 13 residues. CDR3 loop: CASRVEGLYGYTF. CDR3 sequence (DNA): TGTGCCAGCAGGGTGGAGGGTCTATATGGCTACACCTTC.

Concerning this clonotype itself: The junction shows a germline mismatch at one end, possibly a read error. CDR3 DNA sequence: TGTGCCAGCAGACAGGGGGCTAACCATGGCTACACCTTC. It codes for CASRQGANHGYTF. This rearrangement joins TRBV25-1 to TRBJ1-2; 9 positions agree with TRBD1. This CDR3 has 13 residues. CDR1 is MGHDK, CDR2 SYGVNS, per germline.

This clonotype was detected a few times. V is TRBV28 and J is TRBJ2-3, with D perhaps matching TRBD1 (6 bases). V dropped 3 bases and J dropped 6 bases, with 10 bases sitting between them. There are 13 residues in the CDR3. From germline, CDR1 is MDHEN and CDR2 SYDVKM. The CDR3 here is CASSFSDRDTQYF. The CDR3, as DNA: TGTGCCAGCAGTTTCTCTGACAGGGATACGCAGTATTTT.

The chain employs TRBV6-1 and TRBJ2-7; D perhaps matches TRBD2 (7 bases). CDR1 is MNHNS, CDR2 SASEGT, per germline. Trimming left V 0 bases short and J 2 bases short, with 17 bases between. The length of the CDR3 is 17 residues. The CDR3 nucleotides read TGTGCCAGCAGTGAAGCGCTTGGGGGGGCCGCAGCCTACGAGCAGTACTTC. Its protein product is CASSEALGGAAAYEQYF.

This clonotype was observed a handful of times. The DNA of the CDR3 is TGTGCCAGCAGCCAAGGGGTCTCAAACACTGAAGCTTTCTTT. Translating it yields CASSQGVSNTEAFF. The rearrangement joins TRBV7-2 to TRBJ1-1; D possibly corresponds to TRBD1 (5 bases). Germline lookup yields CDR1 SGHTA and CDR2 FQGNSA. The CDR3 runs 14 residues. The V and J ends lost 5 bases and 2 bases respectively, with 12 bases between them.

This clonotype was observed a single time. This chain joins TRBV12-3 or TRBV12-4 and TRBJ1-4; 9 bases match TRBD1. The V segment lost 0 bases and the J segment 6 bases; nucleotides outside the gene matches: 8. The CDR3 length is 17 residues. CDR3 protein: CASSLAGGGQGDEKLFF. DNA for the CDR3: TGTGCCAGCAGTTTAGCTGGGGGGGGACAGGGAGATGAAAAACTGTTTTTT.

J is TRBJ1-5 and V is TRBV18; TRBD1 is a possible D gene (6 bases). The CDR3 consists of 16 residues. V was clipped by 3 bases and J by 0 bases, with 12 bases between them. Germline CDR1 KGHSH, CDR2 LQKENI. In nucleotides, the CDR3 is TGTGCCAGCTCACCGGAAGGGGGGCATAGCAATCAGCCCCAGCATTTT. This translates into CASSPEGGHSNQPQHF.

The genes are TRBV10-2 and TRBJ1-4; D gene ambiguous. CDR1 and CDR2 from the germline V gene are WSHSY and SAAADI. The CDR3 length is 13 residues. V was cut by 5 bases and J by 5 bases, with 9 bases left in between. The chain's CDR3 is CASSWSLNEKLFF. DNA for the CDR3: TGCGCCAGCAGTTGGTCCTTGAATGAAAAACTGTTTTTT.